The present T cell receptor beta chain was sequenced within a study of blood T cell repertoires in COVID-19. Study-wide background: Acute-phase and convalescent COVID-19 samples originated in the United States, Italy and Spain. PBMCs, B-cell-depleted T cells, or T cells were the source of the cDNA or gDNA that made up the material.

Germline lookup yields CDR1 SGHAT and CDR2 FQNNGV. The CDR3 has 15 amino acids. V lost 0 bases to trimming and J lost 11 bases; unmatched junction nucleotides: 11. The authors' processing: Counts of nucleated cells, estimated from reference gene primer amplification, were obtained. Repertoires were generated with immunoSEQ multiplex PCR, while TCRdb's copy carries only in-frame clones and drops some. D and trimming were read from the DNA, whereas the V and J calls and clone size are those reported in that table. The sample gives some 130,000 clones, about 83% of which show up once; roughly 13% is in the top ten.

The specimen sequenced was peripheral blood. This chain links TRBV11-2 with TRBJ2-3, with TRBD2 matching 7 bases. The receptor comes from a human donor in a cohort sampled during active COVID-19. The chain's CDR3 is CASSLDSIVGGEQYF. The CDR3 nucleotides are TGTGCCAGCAGCTTAGACAGTATAGTGGGAGGGGAGCAGTATTTT.